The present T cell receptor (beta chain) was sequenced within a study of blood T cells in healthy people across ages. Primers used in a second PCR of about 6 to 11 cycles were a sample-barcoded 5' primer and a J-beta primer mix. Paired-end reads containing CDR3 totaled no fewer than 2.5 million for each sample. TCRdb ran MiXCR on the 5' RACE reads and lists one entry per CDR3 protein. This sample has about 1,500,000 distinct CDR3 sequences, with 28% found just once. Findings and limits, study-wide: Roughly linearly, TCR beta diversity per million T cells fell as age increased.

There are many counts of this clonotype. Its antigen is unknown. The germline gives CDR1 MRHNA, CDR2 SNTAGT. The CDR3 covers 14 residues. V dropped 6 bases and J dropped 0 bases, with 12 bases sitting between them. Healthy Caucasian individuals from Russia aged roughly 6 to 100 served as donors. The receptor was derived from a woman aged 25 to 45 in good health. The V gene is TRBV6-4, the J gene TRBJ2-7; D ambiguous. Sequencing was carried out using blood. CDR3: CASRRTPSSYEQYF. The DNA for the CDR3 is TGTGCCAGCAGGAGAACCCCAAGCTCCTACGAGCAGTACTTC.